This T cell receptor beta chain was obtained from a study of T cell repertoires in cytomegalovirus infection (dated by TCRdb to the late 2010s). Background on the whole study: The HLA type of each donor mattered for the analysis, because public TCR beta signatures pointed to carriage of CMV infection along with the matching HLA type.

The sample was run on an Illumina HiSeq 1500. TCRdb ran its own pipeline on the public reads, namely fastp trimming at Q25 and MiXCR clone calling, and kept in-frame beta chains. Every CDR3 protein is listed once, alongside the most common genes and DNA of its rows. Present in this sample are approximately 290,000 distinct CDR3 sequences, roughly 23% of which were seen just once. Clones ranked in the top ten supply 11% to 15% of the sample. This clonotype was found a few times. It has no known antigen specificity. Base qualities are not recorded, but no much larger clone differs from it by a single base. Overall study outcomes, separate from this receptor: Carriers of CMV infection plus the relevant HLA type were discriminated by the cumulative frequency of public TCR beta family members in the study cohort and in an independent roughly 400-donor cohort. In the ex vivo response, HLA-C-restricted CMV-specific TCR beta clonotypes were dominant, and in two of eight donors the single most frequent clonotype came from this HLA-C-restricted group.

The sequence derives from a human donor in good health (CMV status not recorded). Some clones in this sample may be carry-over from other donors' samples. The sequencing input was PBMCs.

The CDR3 reads CASSIRGEQTQYF. The DNA sequence reads TGTGCCAGCAGCATACGGGGGGAGCAGACCCAGTACTTC. The chain uses TRBV5-4 and TRBJ2-5, and TRBD2 aligns with 7 junction nucleotides. Trimming accounts for 4 bases at V and 6 bases at J, while the number of junction bases matched to no gene is 6. The germline V gene (reference sequence) yields SGHNT for CDR1 and YYREEE for CDR2. Measured from the cysteine to the phenylalanine, the CDR3 is 13 residues long. This entry keeps only the CDR3 DNA: 39 bases, framed from base 1.